The source of this TCR beta chain is a study of cytomegalovirus exposure and HLA in healthy donors. Primers included in the PCR were 60 Vbeta and 13 Jbeta primers. Data came from immunoSEQ multiplex PCR; TCRdb stores just in-frame clones and leaves some out. The table shows some 130,000 clones, with about 66% occurring only once. The V gene's germline CDR1 is SGHVS and CDR2 FQNEAQ. CDR3 length: 17 residues. Trimming shortened V by 1 base and J by 0 bases, and 15 bases separated the two germline ends. The chain carries TRBV7-8 and TRBJ2-5; tentatively, D is TRBD2 (5 bases). This receptor was identified in a man aged 25 to 40 in good health and CMV-seropositive. The sequencing input was PBMCs. The CDR3, as DNA: TGTGCCAGCAGCTTAGGAGGGAGAGGAACCAACCAAGAGACCCAGTACTTC. The encoded protein is CASSLGGRGTNQETQYF.